This entry lists 18 T cell receptor beta chains sequenced from one sample in a study of blood T cells in healthy people across ages. The second PCR ran roughly 6 to 11 cycles with a sample-barcoded 5' primer and J-beta primers. MiXCR, run by TCRdb on the 5' RACE reads, gives a single entry per CDR3 protein. Of hundreds of thousands of distinct CDR3 sequences in the sample, approximately 21% were seen once. Sequencing input: blood. All receptors come from a man in his sixties or seventies in good health.

This clonotype has just a few counts. The rearrangement links TRBV6-5 to TRBJ2-3, with 8 bases identical to TRBD1. Germline-derived CDR1 and CDR2 are MNHEY and SVGAGI. The V gene end was trimmed by 11 bases and the J gene end by 2 bases; junction bases not matched to a gene: 12. The CDR3 spans 15 residues. As DNA, the CDR3 is TGTGCCGGCGGAAGCCCGGGACAGGTCACAGATACGCAGTATTTT. This gives the protein CAGGSPGQVTDTQYF.

There are a few counts of this clonotype. The chain links TRBV7-9 to TRBJ1-2; possible D gene TRBD1, 5 bases. Per germline, CDR1 SEHNR and CDR2 FQNEAQ (reference sequence). V was pared by 0 bases and J by 7 bases, with 9 bases between. The CDR3 sequence is 13 residues long. The DNA of the CDR3 is TGTGCCAGCAGCTTAGCTGGGGCCTTTGGCTACACCTTC. Residues: CASSLAGAFGYTF.

The sample holds a few counts of this clonotype. The rearrangement joins TRBV28 to TRBJ1-2; no firm D call. The CDR3 is 14 residues long. With 9 bases removed from V and 6 bases from J, the gap between germline ends came to 20 bases. CDR1 and CDR2 from the germline V gene are MDHEN and SYDVKM. The DNA of the CDR3 is TGTGCCAGTAGCCCTACTCTAGGAGGGCATGGCTACACCTTC. It yields the protein CASSPTLGGHGYTF.

This clonotype was seen once. The rearrangement joins TRBV6-5 to TRBJ2-4; a weak D match, TRBD2 (6 bases). CDR3 length equals 12 residues. Trimming removed 10 bases from V and 1 base from J, with 8 bases in between. The V gene's germline CDR1 is MNHEY and CDR2 SVGAGI. The CDR3 sequence is CANRGAKNIQYF. CDR3 bases: TGTGCCAACCGGGGGGCCAAAAACATTCAGTACTTC.

V is TRBV6-6 and J is TRBJ2-1, with TRBD2 matching over 8 bases. CDR1 MNHNY and CDR2 SVGAGI come from the germline V gene (reference sequence). V gave up 7 bases and J gave up 6 bases; unmatched junction bases: 2. This CDR3 region has 12 residues. CDR3 loop: CASMAGGNEQFF. CDR3 DNA sequence: TGTGCCAGCATGGCGGGGGGCAATGAGCAGTTCTTC.

This clonotype appeared a few times. This chain joins TRBV7-9 and TRBJ2-5; TRBD2 aligns across 12 bases. The J call may be wrong; the DNA end is better matched by TRBJ2-1. The CDR3 has 16 amino acids. Germline V gene lookup returns CDR1 SEHNR and CDR2 FQNEAQ (reference sequence). The CDR3 sequence is CASSSSSGRAPNEQFF. The CDR3, as DNA: TGTGCCAGCAGCTCATCTAGCGGGAGGGCCCCCAATGAGCAGTTCTTC.

This clonotype was observed a handful of times. This chain links TRBV4-1 with TRBJ2-1; D is undetermined. Trimming cost V 0 bases and J 6 bases, with 15 bases left between them. This CDR3 has 16 residues. Germline V gene sequence: CDR1 MGHRA, CDR2 YSYEKL. The CDR3 protein is CASSQEWSGPSNEQFF. DNA for the CDR3: TGCGCCAGCAGCCAAGAATGGTCCGGACCTTCCAATGAGCAGTTCTTC.

This clonotype appeared many times. V and J are TRBV7-9 and TRBJ2-5; 8 nucleotides agree with TRBD1. The germline gives CDR1 SEHNR, CDR2 FQNEAQ (reference sequence). The CDR3 spans 18 residues. Losses at the gene ends were 5 bases for V and 1 base for J; bases not matched to a gene: 15. The CDR3 DNA sequence: TGTGCCAGCAGCGACACGTCTCGGACAGGGACGGGCCAAGAGACCCAGTACTTC. It is translated as CASSDTSRTGTGQETQYF.

The chain couples TRBV5-1 to TRBJ1-1; D unclear. The CDR3 runs 15 residues. The V end was cut by 3 bases, the J end by 2 bases, with 14 bases between. CDR1 and CDR2 (germline): SGHRS, YFSETQ. CDR3 bases: TGCGCCAGCAGCTCGGCGATTGTATCAAACACTGAAGCTTTCTTT. Protein: CASSSAIVSNTEAFF.

This clonotype has just a few counts. The V gene is TRBV20-1, the J gene TRBJ2-4; TRBD2 matches at 8 bases. The CDR3 is 15 residues long. From germline, CDR1 is DFQATT and CDR2 SNEGSKA (reference sequence). The junction had 7 bases not matched to a gene; V was cut back by 6 bases and J by 0 bases. In DNA form, the CDR3 reads TGCAGTGCCCAGACTAGCGCGATAGCCAAAAACATTCAGTACTTC. It codes for CSAQTSAIAKNIQYF.

V is TRBV4-1 and J is TRBJ2-3; D is unclear. The CDR3 has 16 amino acids. The V gene's germline CDR1 is MGHRA and CDR2 YSYEKL. The V gene lost 1 base and the J gene lost 2 bases, with 13 bases spanning the gap. CDR3 DNA: TGCGCCAGCAGCCAAGCCAACAGATTCCTCACAGATACGCAGTATTTT. Protein sequence: CASSQANRFLTDTQYF.

The rearrangement joins TRBV29-1 to TRBJ2-5, with D perhaps TRBD1 (6 bases). The J call may be incorrect, as the DNA end agrees better with TRBJ2-7. The CDR3 contains 16 residues. Germline V gene lookup returns CDR1 SQVTM and CDR2 ANQGSEA. This chain's CDR3 is CSVGPDRDTYSYEQYF. Here the CDR3 DNA reads TGCAGCGTTGGGCCAGATAGGGACACCTACTCCTACGAGCAGTACTTC.

The sample holds a few counts of this clonotype. V gene TRBV12-3 or TRBV12-4 combines with J gene TRBJ1-4; possible D gene TRBD1, 5 bases. This CDR3 comprises 14 residues. Trimming shortened V by 3 bases and J by 8 bases, and 13 bases separated the two germline ends. The CDR3 is CASSFWGGREKLFF. The CDR3 nucleotides read TGTGCCAGCAGTTTTTGGGGCGGGCGGGAAAAACTGTTTTTT.

V usage is TRBV20-1 and J usage is TRBJ1-1, with D perhaps matching TRBD1 (6 bases). Germline V gene sequence: CDR1 DFQATT, CDR2 SNEGSKA (reference sequence). This CDR3 spans 13 amino acids. V was trimmed by 4 bases and J by 6 bases, leaving 15 bases between them. The chain's CDR3 is CSATQGGTSEAFF. DNA for the CDR3: TGCAGTGCTACACAGGGAGGAACCTCTGAAGCTTTCTTT.

Only a few counts were recorded for this clonotype. The CDR3 loop is CASSLDLQGGEQYF. The CDR3 nucleotides are TGCGCCAGCAGCTTGGACCTTCAAGGAGGGGAGCAGTACTTC. The chain recombines TRBV5-1 with TRBJ2-7, with a possible D match to TRBD2 (6 bases). Germline CDR1 SGHRS, CDR2 YFSETQ. This CDR3 has 14 residues. The V and J ends lost 0 bases and 7 bases respectively, with 14 bases between them.

There are a few counts of this clonotype. The chain combines TRBV11-2 with TRBJ1-4; D remains ambiguous. The V end lost 3 bases, the J end lost 0 bases, and 14 bases lay between the germline ends. The CDR3 extends over 17 amino acids. The germline V gene encodes CDR1 SGHAT and CDR2 FQNNGV. The CDR3 sequence: CASSLLQLVATNEKLFF. In nucleotides, the CDR3 is TGTGCCAGCAGCTTGCTGCAGCTAGTTGCAACTAATGAAAAACTGTTTTTT.

A few counts support this clonotype. This chain links TRBV7-2 with TRBJ2-5, with D hard to call. The DNA end is a closer match to TRBJ2-7, so the J assignment may be wrong. CDR1 is SGHTA and CDR2 is FQGNSA in the germline V gene. The CDR3 is 15 residues long. The CDR3 sequence is CASSLRGRQSYEQYF. The CDR3 coding sequence is TGTGCCAGCAGCCTACGAGGACGTCAATCCTACGAGCAGTACTTC.

This clonotype was seen a few times. V and J are TRBV3-1 and TRBJ2-3, with 8 nucleotides matching TRBD1. Germline CDR1 reads LGHDT; CDR2 reads YNNKEL (reference sequence). The CDR3 loop spans 15 amino acids. Trimming took 4 bases from V and 2 from J; bases not matched to a gene: 5. This CDR3 is CASSPWGQVTDTQYF. DNA for the CDR3: TGTGCCAGCAGCCCGTGGGGACAGGTCACAGATACGCAGTATTTT.